The present T cell receptor beta chain was sequenced within a study of blood T cell repertoires in COVID-19. Study-wide background: The origin of the acute and convalescent COVID-19 samples was the United States, Italy and Spain. In each case, the material was cDNA or gDNA derived from T cells, B-cell-depleted T cells, or PBMCs.

In germline, CDR1 is LGHNA, CDR2 YNFKEQ. The CDR3 runs 18 residues. Trimming cost V 1 base and J 0 bases; bases outside gene matches: 5. The authors' processing: It was from reference gene primer amplification that nucleated cell counts were estimated. This table comes from immunoSEQ multiplex PCR, and its TCRdb copy is limited to in-frame clones, with some not included. V and J calls and clone size are as listed in that table; D and trimming were resolved from the DNA. The sample lists more than 250,000 clones, 86% occurring once. Sequenced input: peripheral blood. The rearrangement uses TRBV4-2 and TRBJ2-7, with 14 bases identical to TRBD2. The clonotype originates from a woman aged 45-59 years with acute or convalescent COVID-19. Written as DNA, the CDR3 is TGTGCCAGCAGCCAAGTCGCCGGGACTAGCGGGAGCTCCTACGAGCAGTACTTC. Residues: CASSQVAGTSGSSYEQYF.